These 27 T cell receptor beta chains were all obtained from the same sample, sequenced in a study of T cells in narcolepsy. Using immunoSEQ multiplex PCR, the repertoire was profiled, and TCRdb retains in-frame clones only, with some absent. The sample lists 30,000 to 40,000 clones, approximately 80% occurring once. The sequenced sample was memory (CD45RA-) CD4+ T cells from blood. The receptors were gathered from a human donor in good health.

The V and J genes are TRBV5-4 and TRBJ1-3, with D uncertain. Germline V gene data show CDR1 as SGHNT and CDR2 as YYREEE (reference sequence). Between the trimmed V and J ends, which lost 4 bases and 0 bases, there was a span of 5 bases. CDR3 length: 13 residues. For the CDR3, the DNA is TGTGCCAGCAGCCCGAACTCTGGAAACACCATATATTTT. Translation gives CASSPNSGNTIYF.

This clone was recorded a few times. The chain carries TRBV5-1 and TRBJ1-5; 9 bases are a match to TRBD1. The CDR3 covers 14 residues. The V gene end was trimmed by 2 bases and the J gene end by 7 bases; junction bases not matched to a gene: 4. Germline V gives CDR1 SGHRS, CDR2 YFSETQ. The CDR3 sequence is CASSLTGGRQPQHF. The CDR3 DNA is TGCGCCAGCAGCTTAACAGGGGGCCGGCAGCCCCAGCATTTT.

The V gene is TRBV6-5, the J gene TRBJ2-5; 8 bases match TRBD1. CDR1 and CDR2 (germline): MNHEY, SVGAGI. This CDR3 has 14 residues. With V trimmed by 6 bases and J by 8 bases, 11 bases remained unmatched. The CDR3, as DNA: TGTGCCAGCAGCCCCCTCGGACAGGGAAGAACCCAGTACTTC. Its translation: CASSPLGQGRTQYF.

The chain employs TRBV15 and TRBJ1-5; D may be TRBD1 (5 bases). This CDR3 region has 16 residues. The V and J ends lost 4 bases and 5 bases respectively, with 18 bases between them. Germline V lookup: CDR1 LNHNV, CDR2 YYDKDF (reference sequence). As DNA, the CDR3 is TGTGCCACCAGCATGATCGGGACGGGGAAGGATCAGCCCCAGCATTTT. The encoded protein is CATSMIGTGKDQPQHF. The full variable domain, rest sourced from reference TRBV15 and TRBJ1-5, is DAMVIQNPRYQVTQFGKPVTLSCSQTLNHNVMYWYQQKSSQAPKLLFHYYDKDFNNEADTPDNFQSRRPNTSFCFLDIRSPGLGDTAMYLCATSMIGTGKDQPQHFGDGTRLSIL.

This clone appeared a few times. The V call is TRBV7-8, the J call TRBJ1-1; D remains unclear. Trimming shortened V by 3 bases and J by 1 base, and 6 bases separated the two germline ends. CDR3 size: 13 residues. Germline CDR1 reads SGHVS; CDR2 reads FQNEAQ. In DNA, the CDR3 is TGTGCCAGCAGCTTTCGCCCGAACACTGAAGCTTTCTTT. This gives the protein CASSFRPNTEAFF. Together with reference TRBV7-8 and TRBJ1-1, the CDR3 gives the full variable domain: GAGVSQSPRYKVAKRGQDVALRCDPISGHVSLFWYQQALGQGPEFLTYFQNEAQLDKSGLPSDRFFAERPEGSVSTLKIQRTQQEDSAVYLCASSFRPNTEAFFGQGTRLTVV.

This clone was counted between two and nine times. The chain combines TRBV21-1 with TRBJ1-5; TRBD1, the D gene given by the table, was not confirmed from the DNA. TRBV21-1 is tagged as a pseudogene. The CDR3 is made up of 15 amino acids. The DNA for the CDR3 is TGTGCCAGCAGGGGAAAACAGGGCAGCAATCAGCCCCAGCATTTT. Protein: CASRGKQGSNQPQHF.

This clone occurred a few times. V gene TRBV10-3 combines with J gene TRBJ1-4; TRBD1 might be the D (5 bases). The germline V and J ends were trimmed by 7 bases and 4 bases, with 10 bases remaining between them. CDR3 size: 13 residues. The germline V gene has CDR1 ENHRY and CDR2 SYGVKD. The CDR3 coding sequence is TGTGCCATCAAAGACAGTAGTAATGAAAAACTGTTTTTT. Translation: CAIKDSSNEKLFF.

The CDR3 region is CASSLTSGSEETQYF. CDR3 nucleotide sequence: TGTGCCAGCAGCTTGACTAGCGGGAGTGAGGAGACCCAGTACTTC. This chain uses TRBV7-9 with TRBJ2-5; TRBD2 agrees at 12 bases. Germline-derived CDR1 and CDR2 are SEHNR and FQNEAQ (reference sequence). The length of the CDR3 is 15 residues. V dropped 3 bases and J dropped 5; count of bases not matched to a gene: 4.

The chain employs TRBV7-8 and TRBJ2-7, with 8 bases lining up with TRBD1. Germline CDR1 is SGHVS and CDR2 is FQNEAQ. The CDR3 runs to 15 residues. Trimming at V came to 1 base and at J to 3 bases, leaving 5 bases not matched to a gene. In DNA, the CDR3 is TGTGCCAGCAGCTTAGTTGGGACAGGAAGCTACGAGCAGTACTTC. Protein sequence: CASSLVGTGSYEQYF.

This rearrangement joins TRBV19 to TRBJ2-3; a weak D match, TRBD2 (5 bases). This CDR3 has 14 amino acids. Looked up from germline, CDR1 is LNHDA and CDR2 is SQIVND (reference sequence). V was clipped by 5 bases and J by 3 bases, with 12 bases between them. The CDR3 DNA reads TGTGCCAGTAGTTCCGGACTGTCTACAGATACGCAGTATTTT. It encodes CASSSGLSTDTQYF.

This chain joins TRBV30 and TRBJ1-1, with D unresolved. V gave up 2 bases and J gave up 5 bases, with 3 bases separating them. CDR1 is GTSNPN and CDR2 is SVGIG in the germline V gene (reference sequence). The CDR3 loop spans 10 amino acids. CDR3 DNA: TGTGCCTGGAGTAGGACTGAAGCTTTCTTT. It yields the protein CAWSRTEAFF.

This clone has just a few counts. Other DNA variants within this sample encode the same CDR3. V usage is TRBV9 and J usage is TRBJ1-3; D is uncertain. The CDR3 contains 14 residues. CDR1 and CDR2 from the germline V gene are SGDLS and YYNGEE. V was pared by 2 bases and J by 0 bases, with 6 bases between. The CDR3 region is CASSVTDSGNTIYF. DNA for the CDR3: TGTGCCAGCAGCGTTACAGACTCTGGAAACACCATATATTTT.

The rearrangement joins TRBV7-3 to TRBJ2-1; D is tentatively TRBD1 or TRBD2 (5 bases each). Germline CDR1 reads SGHTA; CDR2 reads FQGTGA. This CDR3 has 18 amino acids. Trimming cost V 3 bases and J 4 bases, with 22 bases left between them. For the CDR3, the DNA is TGTGCCAGCAGCTTTATTCCGGGACGGGTTGAAGGGTACAATGAGCAGTTCTTC. This encodes CASSFIPGRVEGYNEQFF.

The chain joins TRBV5-1 to TRBJ2-1, with 8 bases lining up with TRBD1. Per germline, CDR1 SGHRS and CDR2 YFSETQ. This CDR3 is built from 17 residues. The V and J ends lost 5 bases and 5 bases, in that order; junction bases with no gene match: 15. CDR3 amino acids: CASSPTRGQEKDNEQFF. Written as DNA, the CDR3 is TGCGCCAGCAGTCCTACCCGGGGACAGGAAAAAGACAATGAGCAGTTCTTC.

The V gene is TRBV29-1, the J gene TRBJ1-1; D remains ambiguous. The V and J ends lost 6 bases and 10 bases respectively, with 15 bases between them. CDR1 SQVTM and CDR2 ANQGSEA come from the germline V gene. The CDR3 is made up of 11 amino acids. The CDR3, as DNA: TGCAGCGTCCGACCCTGGCAGAGAGCTTTCTTT. Its translation: CSVRPWQRAFF.

V usage is TRBV29-1 and J usage is TRBJ2-1, with no clear D. This CDR3 contains 10 residues. Trimming left V 4 bases short and J 5 bases short, with 3 bases between. Germline V gene data show CDR1 as SQVTM and CDR2 as ANQGSEA. In DNA, the CDR3 is TGCAGCGTTGGCGACAATGAGCAGTTCTTC. It yields the protein CSVGDNEQFF.

This chain uses TRBV29-1 with TRBJ2-6, with unresolved D. The CDR3 is made up of 14 amino acids. With 2 bases removed from V and 2 bases from J, the gap between germline ends came to 7 bases. Germline-derived CDR1 and CDR2 are SQVTM and ANQGSEA. The CDR3 is CSVEFPPGANVLTF. CDR3 coding DNA: TGCAGCGTTGAATTCCCCCCTGGGGCCAACGTCCTGACTTTC.

This chain connects TRBV11-2 to TRBJ2-7; D uncertain. Germline lookup yields CDR1 SGHAT and CDR2 FQNNGV. The CDR3 extends over 14 amino acids. V dropped 5 bases and J dropped 1 base, with 12 bases sitting between them. The CDR3 reads CASSPPTGSYEQYF. CDR3 nucleotides: TGTGCCAGCAGCCCCCCCACGGGTTCCTACGAGCAGTACTTC. The full variable domain, in which reference TRBV11-2 and TRBJ2-7 provide the parts outside the CDR3, is EAGVAQSPRYKIIEKRQSVAFWCNPISGHATLYWYQQILGQGPKLLIQFQNNGVVDDSQLPKDRFSAERLKGVDSTLKIQPAKLEDSAVYLCASSPPTGSYEQYFGPGTRLTVT.

The chain joins TRBV5-8 to TRBJ2-3; 8 bases fit TRBD1. J lost 4 bases, V lost 3 bases, and 7 bases had no gene match. CDR1 is SGHTS, CDR2 YDEGEE, per germline. The CDR3 loop spans 15 amino acids. The CDR3 nucleotides read TGTGCCAGCAGCTCGACAGGGGATGCCTCAGATACGCAGTATTTT. Protein sequence: CASSSTGDASDTQYF.

CDR3 protein: CASSLGEGYGYTF. The CDR3 nucleotides are TGCGCCAGCAGCCTAGGTGAGGGCTATGGCTACACCTTC. V usage is TRBV5-1 and J usage is TRBJ1-2; D not certain. CDR3 length equals 13 residues. Germline-derived CDR1 and CDR2 are SGHRS and YFSETQ. Trimming stripped 4 bases from V and 4 bases from J, with 11 bases between.

The sample holds a few counts of this clone. The J gene is TRBJ2-5, the V gene TRBV9, with D possibly matching TRBD1 (5 bases). Germline-derived CDR1 and CDR2 are SGDLS and YYNGEE. This CDR3 is built from 15 residues. Trimming removed 2 bases from V and 4 bases from J, with 15 bases in between. CDR3 DNA: TGTGCCAGCAGCGTTTCCGGACAATCAAGAGAGACCCAGTACTTC. Its protein is CASSVSGQSRETQYF.

CDR3 sequence (DNA): TGTGCCAGTACCCAGCAGACAGGCGCCTTACATTTT. Its protein product is CASTQQTGALHF. The chain employs TRBV19 and TRBJ1-5, with D possibly TRBD1 on 6 matching bases. V was trimmed by 7 bases and J by 16 bases, leaving 20 bases between them. CDR1 is LNHDA, CDR2 SQIVND, per germline (reference sequence). The CDR3 totals 12 residues.

This chain connects TRBV5-6 to TRBJ1-1, with D unclear. V was cut by 3 bases and J by 5 bases, with 11 bases left in between. CDR3 length equals 13 residues. Germline V gives CDR1 SGHDT, CDR2 YYEEEE. CDR3 bases: TGTGCCAGCAGCTCAACGACGGCGACTGAAGCTTTCTTT. Translating it yields CASSSTTATEAFF.

This chain uses TRBV14 with TRBJ1-6; weak D call: TRBD1 (5 bases). Trimming took 0 bases from V and 0 from J, leaving 12 bases between them. Germline CDR1 SGHDN, CDR2 FVKESK. This CDR3 region has 18 residues. CDR3 coding DNA: TGTGCCAGCAGCCAAGAGGTCGGGACCAGCTCCTATAATTCACCCCTCCACTTT. Amino acids: CASSQEVGTSSYNSPLHF.

The chain uses TRBV6-5 and TRBJ2-2; 7 positions match TRBD2. J lost 7 bases, V lost 7 bases, and 9 bases had no gene match. Germline lookup yields CDR1 MNHEY and CDR2 SVGAGI. The CDR3 contains 14 residues. The CDR3 spells CASTPGGLFGELFF. CDR3 sequence (DNA): TGTGCCAGCACCCCCGGGGGGTTATTCGGGGAGCTGTTTTTT.

This sequence joins TRBV11-2 and TRBJ1-1; D is ambiguous. Germline CDR1 and CDR2: SGHAT and FQNNGV. V lost 5 bases to trimming and J lost 0 bases, with 16 bases between them. The CDR3 totals 16 residues. In DNA, the CDR3 is TGTGCCAGCAGCCCCCAAGGGAACAGAATGAACACTGAAGCTTTCTTT. It is translated as CASSPQGNRMNTEAFF. Based on the CDR3 plus reference TRBV11-2 and TRBJ1-1, the full variable domain is EAGVAQSPRYKIIEKRQSVAFWCNPISGHATLYWYQQILGQGPKLLIQFQNNGVVDDSQLPKDRFSAERLKGVDSTLKIQPAKLEDSAVYLCASSPQGNRMNTEAFFGQGTRLTVV.

This sequence joins TRBV18 and TRBJ2-3; D unresolved. V shed 3 bases and J shed 5 bases, with 9 bases lying between them. Germline CDR1 reads KGHSH; CDR2 reads LQKENI. The CDR3 consists of 13 residues. CDR3 nucleotides: TGTGCCAGCTCACCTAATTCGGGAGATACGCAGTATTTT. Protein sequence: CASSPNSGDTQYF.